This is a list of T cell receptor beta chains from one sample in a study of CD8 T cells in Susac syndrome. One entry per CDR3 protein, called by TCRdb with MiXCR from the immunoSEQ multiplex PCR reads. Here the sample spans approximately 190,000 distinct CDR3 sequences, approximately 95% being singletons. The sequencing sample was made of CD4+ T cells from PBMCs. The receptors stem from a human donor in good health. The CDR3 runs from the conserved cysteine through the conserved F or W. Each record gives: clone size, J gene, D gene, V gene, CDR3 DNA, CDR3 protein. The D gene is left open where the match is weak. Rows may omit the clone size; those that give it use once, few, many or a size class.

>once|TRBJ2-1|NA|TRBV6-2/TRBV6-3
TGTGCCAGCAGTCGACCCCAAGGTTCCTACAATGAGCAGTTCTTC
CASSRPQGSYNEQFF
>NA|TRBJ2-1|TRBD1|TRBV27
TGTGCCAGCAGTTTGCCAGGGGGTGGGCATGAGCAGTTCTTC
CASSLPGGGHEQFF
>NA|TRBJ1-5|TRBD1|TRBV19
TGTGCCAGTAGTCCCCGGGACAGGGGCGGCTTACAGCCCCAGCATTTT
CASSPRDRGGLQPQHF
>NA|TRBJ2-7|NA|TRBV28
TGTGCCAGCAGACCCCCGGGCCCTATGGACCAGTACTTC
CASRPPGPMDQYF
>NA|TRBJ1-1|NA|TRBV7-2
TGTGCCAGCAGCTGGGGAGGGTTCGACACTGAAGCTTTCTTT
CASSWGGFDTEAFF
>NA|TRBJ2-2|NA|TRBV6-1
TGTGCCAGCAGTCCCTCCCAAAATCGGGGGTCGAACACCGGGGAGCTGTTTTTT
CASSPSQNRGSNTGELFF
>NA|TRBJ1-1|NA|TRBV14
TGTGCCAGCAGCCAAGCAAGGGTTGACACTGAAGCTTTCTTT
CASSQARVDTEAFF
>NA|TRBJ1-4|NA|TRBV19
TGTGCCAGTAGACCGGGACTCCAGCGGGAAAAACTGTTTTTT
CASRPGLQREKLFF
>NA|TRBJ2-5|NA|TRBV29-1
TGCAGCGTTGTAGAGTTGGAGACCCAGTACTTC
CSVVELETQYF
>NA|TRBJ2-5|NA|TRBV6-1
TGTGCCAGCAGGCCCACAGGGTTGGAGACCCAGTACTTC
CASRPTGLETQYF